These 14 T cell receptor beta chains came from one sample sequenced in a study of technical replicates of blood from four donors. Generated by immunoSEQ multiplex PCR, the TCRdb table keeps only in-frame clones and is missing some. The table includes some 56,000 clones, 90% to 95% detected once. The specimen sequenced was PBMCs. These receptor sequences come from a human donor in good health. Some clones in this sample may be carry-over from other donors' samples.

V usage is TRBV5-1 and J usage is TRBJ2-1; possible D gene TRBD2, 5 bases. CDR1 SGHRS and CDR2 YFSETQ come from the germline V gene. V was clipped by 0 bases and J by 5 bases, with 12 bases between them. The CDR3 runs to 15 residues. CDR3 residues: CASSLGGNGNNEQFF. The DNA of the CDR3 is TGCGCCAGCAGCTTGGGAGGTAACGGGAACAATGAGCAGTTCTTC.

The rearrangement uses TRBV27 and TRBJ2-7, with 8 nucleotides matching TRBD2. The V and J ends lost 3 bases and 0 bases, in that order; junction bases with no gene match: 4. The CDR3 totals 15 residues. Germline values: CDR1 MNHEY, CDR2 SMNVEV (reference sequence). CDR3 bases: TGTGCCAGCAGTTTCACTAGCGGAAACTCCTACGAGCAGTACTTC. Protein sequence: CASSFTSGNSYEQYF.

The chain has TRBV7-2 and TRBJ2-5, with D perhaps matching TRBD2 (5 bases). The CDR3 extends over 14 amino acids. Per germline, CDR1 SGHTA and CDR2 FQGNSA. V dropped 10 bases and J dropped 4 bases, with 19 bases sitting between them. The CDR3 coding sequence is TGTGCCACCACTGGGCGGGCCGCCCGAGAGACCCAGTACTTC. Translation: CATTGRAARETQYF.

The J gene is TRBJ2-2, the V gene TRBV2, with TRBD2 identical over 11 bases. The CDR3 extends over 16 amino acids. With 3 bases clipped from V and 7 bases from J, the junction kept 7 bases outside the gene matches. Looked up from germline, CDR1 is SNHLY and CDR2 is FYNNEI. The CDR3 loop reads CASSDSSGRLGGELFF. CDR3 DNA: TGTGCCAGCAGTGATTCTAGCGGGAGGTTGGGCGGGGAGCTGTTTTTT.

In the case of this clone: In the same sample, other DNA sequences code for this CDR3. The chain recombines TRBV5-1 with TRBJ2-5; TRBD1 agrees at 7 bases. Germline loops: CDR1 SGHRS, CDR2 YFSETQ. The V and J ends lost 1 base and 5 bases, in that order; junction bases with no gene match: 5. The CDR3 is 14 residues long. The CDR3 region is CASSLRQGRETQYF. The CDR3 DNA reads TGCGCCAGCAGCTTGAGACAGGGTCGGGAGACCCAGTACTTC.

The chain couples TRBV28 to TRBJ1-2, with a weak D call TRBD1 (6 bases). The CDR3 consists of 13 residues. Trimming took off 6 bases at V and 7 bases at J, with 15 bases between the two ends. CDR1 is MDHEN and CDR2 is SYDVKM in the germline V gene. CDR3 nucleotide sequence: TGTGCCAGCAGCCTTTGGGGGCCCCTTGGCTACACCTTC. As protein: CASSLWGPLGYTF.

This chain uses TRBV5-1 with TRBJ2-2, with D maybe TRBD2 (5 bases). Trimming removed 2 bases from V and 3 bases from J, with 8 bases in between. Looked up from germline, CDR1 is SGHRS and CDR2 is YFSETQ. The CDR3 consists of 14 residues. The CDR3 DNA reads TGCGCCAGCAGCTTCGGGATGTACACCGGGGAGCTGTTTTTT. It codes for CASSFGMYTGELFF.

This rearrangement joins TRBV7-3 to TRBJ2-7, with 9 bases identical to TRBD2. CDR1 and CDR2 from the germline V gene are SGHTA and FQGTGA. There are 14 residues in the CDR3. With 2 bases clipped from V and 5 bases from J, the junction kept 4 bases outside the gene matches. The CDR3 DNA reads TGTGCCAGCAGCTTAGCGGGAGGGCCAAACGAGCAGTACTTC. Its translation: CASSLAGGPNEQYF.

The chain employs TRBV6-1 and TRBJ2-5; a possible D gene is TRBD2 (6 bases). CDR3 length: 14 residues. Trimming left V 5 bases short and J 2 bases short, with 12 bases between. CDR1 and CDR2 (germline): MNHNS, SASEGT. For the CDR3, the DNA is TGTGCCAGCAGTATACGGGGGAGGCAAGAGACCCAGTACTTC. It yields the protein CASSIRGRQETQYF.

The chain uses TRBV28 and TRBJ2-3, with 7 bases aligning to TRBD1. V lost 3 bases, J lost 2 bases, and 8 bases stayed unmatched. Germline CDR1 MDHEN, CDR2 SYDVKM. The CDR3 extends over 16 amino acids. CDR3: CASSFTGVTLTDTQYF. The CDR3 coding sequence is TGTGCCAGCAGTTTTACAGGGGTCACCCTCACAGATACGCAGTATTTT.

This sequence joins TRBV5-6 and TRBJ1-1, with D perhaps matching TRBD1 (5 bases). The germline CDR1 and CDR2 sequences are SGHDT and YYEEEE. CDR3 length: 16 amino acids. V was shortened by 3 bases and J by 11 bases, with 26 bases between the two germline ends. As DNA, the CDR3 is TGTGCCAGCAGCTCGCCGGGACTCCCCCGAACCGAAGGGGCTTTCTTT. Translation gives CASSSPGLPRTEGAFF.

The gene calls are TRBV4-3 and TRBJ2-2; 12 positions match TRBD2. The CDR3 sequence is 19 residues long. The J segment lost 5 bases and the V segment lost 0 bases, leaving 10 bases of the junction unmatched. From germline, CDR1 is LGHNA and CDR2 YSLEER. The CDR3 DNA reads TGCGCCAGCAGCCAAGATTGGGCTAGCGGGGGGGCAGGTACCGGGGAGCTGTTTTTT. Its protein is CASSQDWASGGAGTGELFF.

The chain joins TRBV4-1 to TRBJ2-2, with 10 bases matching TRBD2. J lost 6 bases, V lost 3 bases, and 7 bases had no gene match. From germline, CDR1 is MGHRA and CDR2 YSYEKL. The length of the CDR3 is 16 residues. Here the CDR3 reads CASSQSGGAWAGELFF. CDR3 coding DNA: TGCGCCAGCAGCCAGAGCGGGGGGGCATGGGCCGGGGAGCTGTTTTTT.

This chain links TRBV11-2 with TRBJ1-4; 8 bases line up with TRBD1. This CDR3 has 16 residues. CDR1 SGHAT and CDR2 FQNNGV come from the germline V gene. Germline trimming cut 4 bases from V and 7 bases from J; bases unmatched to any gene: 11. The CDR3 coding sequence is TGTGCCAGCAGCTCAGTTACAGGGGGTTCTGGTGAAAAACTGTTTTTT. As protein: CASSSVTGGSGEKLFF.